This is a list of T cell receptor beta chains from one sample in a study of T cell responses to AZD1222 COVID-19 vaccine. The data were produced by immunoSEQ multiplex PCR, yet TCRdb's version contains in-frame clones alone and is incomplete. The sample lists some 150,000 clones, roughly 93% occurring once. Material: peripheral blood, obtained on day 0 of MenACWY control vaccination. These receptors all come from an adult in good health. CDR3s include the opening cysteine and the closing phenylalanine or tryptophan. D genes are given only for firm matches. For some rows the clone size is stated as once, few or many, or as a class when expanded; others skip it.

>TRBV3-1/TRBV3-2|.|TRBJ1-5|.
TGTGCCAGCAGCCAAGATTTGTGGCAGCCCCAGCATTTT
CASSQDLWQPQHF
>TRBV5-1|.|TRBJ2-7|TRBD2
TGCGCCAGCAGCTTGCGGGCTAGCGGGGCCTACGAGCAGTACTTC
CASSLRASGAYEQYF
>TRBV27|.|TRBJ1-1|TRBD1
TGTGCCAGCTATCTTAGTCCGGGACAGGGGGCGGGTGAAGCTTTCTTT
CASYLSPGQGAGEAFF
>TRBV9|.|TRBJ1-2|.
TGTGCCAGCTCCCGCGGGGACTCTAACTATGGCTACACCTTC
CASSRGDSNYGYTF
>TRBV28|once|TRBJ1-5|.
TGTGCCAGCCTAGGCTGGAGCAATCAGCCCCAGCATTTT
CASLGWSNQPQHF
>TRBV19|.|TRBJ2-1|TRBD2
TGTGCCAGTAGTATTGAGGGCGGGGGGGCGAATGAGCAGTTCTTC
CASSIEGGGANEQFF
>TRBV28|.|TRBJ2-1|.
TGTGCCAGCAGTCCACTTGCGACAGACTACAATGAGCAGTTCTTC
CASSPLATDYNEQFF
>TRBV6-5|.|TRBJ1-2|.
TGTGCCAGCAGTTACTCCTCCTTTGGGGGCAACTATGGCTACACCTTC
CASSYSSFGGNYGYTF
>TRBV4-2|once|TRBJ1-6|.
TGTGCCAGCAGCCAAGAGGGCTCCTTGGGGTCACCCCTCCACTTT
CASSQEGSLGSPLHF
>TRBV4-3|.|TRBJ1-4|.
TGCGCCAGCAGCCAAGAAGATGGTGTGGAAAAACTGTTTTTT
CASSQEDGVEKLFF
>TRBV4-3|.|TRBJ1-1|.
TGCGCCAGCAGCCAATACATGGGCACTGAAGCTTTCTTT
CASSQYMGTEAFF
>TRBV9|once|TRBJ1-1|.
TGTGCCAGCAGCGTAGCTCTTTCAGCAGCAAACACTGAAGCTTTCTTT
CASSVALSAANTEAFF
>TRBV3-1/TRBV3-2|.|TRBJ1-2|.
TGTGCCAGCAGCCAAGGGTCCCACACCCTAAGCGGCTACACCTTC
CASSQGSHTLSGYTF
>TRBV2|once|TRBJ2-1|TRBD2
TGTGCCAGCAGTGACCGTAGCGGGAGCGGGAATGAGCAGTTCTTC
CASSDRSGSGNEQFF
>TRBV19|.|TRBJ1-1|.
TGTGCCAGTAAAAGCCCGGTCGTTGCTTTCTTT
CASKSPVVAFF
>TRBV2|.|TRBJ2-7|TRBD2
TGTGCCAGCACCCTAGGACTAGCGGGGGGGCACTCCTACGAGCAGTACTTC
CASTLGLAGGHSYEQYF
>TRBV6-5|.|TRBJ1-1|.
TGTGCCAGTTGGGTAAGGGGTTCTGAAGCTTTCTTT
CASWVRGSEAFF
>TRBV27|few|TRBJ2-7|TRBD1
TGTGCCAGCAGTTTAGGGGTAGGGACAGGGGCCTACGAGCAGTACTTC
CASSLGVGTGAYEQYF
>TRBV19|.|TRBJ1-2|.
TGTGCCAGTAGTATAGACAGAGAGAACTATGGCTACACCTTC
CASSIDRENYGYTF
>TRBV6-5|.|TRBJ2-7|.
TGTGCCAGCACCCGGAACGAGCAGTACTTC
CASTRNEQYF
>TRBV4-1|.|TRBJ1-5|.
TGCGCCAGCAGCCAACCCGGCGGACATCATAGCAATCAGCCCCAGCATTTT
CASSQPGGHHSNQPQHF
>TRBV3-1/TRBV3-2|once|TRBJ2-5|TRBD2
TGTGCCAGCAGCCAAGGGTACGGGGGGGTAACGCAAGAGACCCAGTACTTC
CASSQGYGGVTQETQYF
>TRBV9|.|TRBJ1-3|.
TGTGCCAGCAGCGCGGCGGCCCTCGGAAACACCATATATTTT
CASSAAALGNTIYF